Each of the 22 T cell receptor beta chains below was sequenced from the same sample in a study of identical twins. TCRdb reprocessed the 5' RACE reads via MiXCR and lists one record per CDR3 protein. The repertoire consists of around 680,000 distinct CDR3 sequences, with more than 6.5% occurring once and the leading ten covering approximately 0.96%. Separately, the same data were catalogued under a study of yellow fever vaccine responses in identical twins.

What was sequenced was PBMCs. The origin of the receptors is a woman aged 18-29 years in good health.

This clonotype came up a few times. The chain carries TRBV28 and TRBJ2-3, with TRBD1 as a possible D gene (5 bases). CDR1 and CDR2 (germline): MDHEN, SYDVKM. V was clipped by 4 bases and J by 8 bases, with 22 bases between them. This CDR3 comprises 16 residues. The DNA of the CDR3 is TGTGCCAGCAGTTCCCCAGGCGCGACAGATCGCGGTACGCAGTATTTT. Protein sequence: CASSSPGATDRGTQYF.

This clonotype appeared many times. The rearrangement uses TRBV12-3 or TRBV12-4 and TRBJ2-3; 9 bases agree with TRBD2. With 1 base clipped from V and 14 bases from J, the junction kept 7 bases outside the gene matches. The CDR3 is 13 amino acids. This CDR3 reads CASSLDGGRALYF. The CDR3 nucleotides are TGTGCCAGCAGTTTAGACGGCGGGAGGGCTCTGTATTTT.

The V and J genes are TRBV10-3 and TRBJ2-4, with D possibly called TRBD1 or TRBD2 (5 bases each). The CDR3 has 18 residues. V dropped 2 bases and J dropped 0 bases, with 17 bases sitting between them. Germline loops: CDR1 ENHRY, CDR2 SYGVKD. The CDR3 here is CAISEKLGDALAKNIQYF. CDR3 coding DNA: TGTGCCATCAGTGAGAAGTTGGGGGATGCCCTAGCCAAAAACATTCAGTACTTC.

This sequence joins TRBV28 and TRBJ2-7, with D uncertain. The V and J ends lost 7 bases and 4 bases respectively, with 17 bases between them. CDR1 is MDHEN and CDR2 is SYDVKM in the germline V gene. This CDR3 has 14 residues. CDR3 protein: CASTLKPTGYEQYF. In DNA, the CDR3 is TGTGCCAGCACCCTGAAACCCACTGGGTACGAGCAGTACTTC.

The chain employs TRBV4-2 and TRBJ2-3; 12 positions match TRBD2. V dropped 4 bases and J dropped 4; count of bases not matched to a gene: 3. CDR1 and CDR2 (germline): LGHNA, YNFKEQ. CDR3 length equals 15 residues. Here the CDR3 DNA reads TGTGCCAGCAGCCCTAGCGGGAGGGAGGCAGATACGCAGTATTTT. Amino acid sequence: CASSPSGREADTQYF.

This clonotype was seen repeatedly, ten times or more. The chain uses TRBV7-8 and TRBJ2-7, with D unresolved. The V and J ends lost 4 bases and 2 bases respectively, with 9 bases between them. The length of the CDR3 is 13 residues. The germline CDR1 and CDR2 sequences are SGHVS and FQNEAQ. The CDR3 region is CASSWADAYEQYF. CDR3 DNA sequence: TGTGCCAGCAGCTGGGCAGATGCCTACGAGCAGTACTTC.

In this sample, this clonotype turned up many times. The chain couples TRBV29-1 to TRBJ2-3; the D gene is possibly TRBD1 (6 bases). V was clipped by 3 bases and J by 1 base, with 8 bases between them. CDR1 SQVTM and CDR2 ANQGSEA come from the germline V gene. The length of the CDR3 is 13 residues. The CDR3: CSVETGGTDTQYF. The CDR3 DNA is TGCAGCGTTGAGACAGGCGGCACAGATACGCAGTATTTT.

This clonotype was observed at least ten times. The gene calls are TRBV7-9 and TRBJ1-5, with 8 bases aligning to TRBD1. Per the germline V gene, CDR1 is SEHNR and CDR2 is FQNEAQ (reference sequence). The trim removed 4 bases at V and 5 bases at J, leaving 4 bases unmatched. CDR3 length: 14 residues. The CDR3: CASSSGDRYQPQHF. For the CDR3, the DNA is TGTGCCAGCAGCTCCGGGGACAGGTATCAGCCCCAGCATTTT.

This clonotype was seen repeatedly, ten times or more. The chain employs TRBV20-1 and TRBJ2-7; a weak D match, TRBD1 (6 bases). V lost 2 bases and J 4 bases, leaving 15 bases between the germline ends. Germline V gene lookup returns CDR1 DFQATT and CDR2 SNEGSKA (reference sequence). The CDR3 contains 14 residues. As DNA, the CDR3 is TGCAGTGCTAGACTAAATACAGGGTTTTACGAGCAGTACTTC. This codes for CSARLNTGFYEQYF.

The chain uses TRBV6-5 and TRBJ2-7; 7 positions match TRBD2. After removal of 2 bases from V and 1 base from J, the junction contained 5 bases not matched to a gene. The CDR3 spans 15 residues. Germline CDR1 and CDR2: MNHEY and SVGAGI. Here the CDR3 reads CASSYGGDHSYEQYF. The CDR3 bases are TGTGCCAGCAGTTACGGGGGGGATCATTCCTACGAGCAGTACTTC.

V gene TRBV5-1 combines with J gene TRBJ1-2; maybe TRBD1 (6 bases). Trimming left V 4 bases short and J 5 bases short, with 21 bases between. The germline V gene has CDR1 SGHRS and CDR2 YFSETQ. The CDR3 totals 16 residues. CDR3 bases: TGCGCCAGCAGCCCCCAGGGGTCCCGGGGAGGATATGGCTACACCTTC. This gives the protein CASSPQGSRGGYGYTF.

The table lists this clonotype with a few counts. The gene calls are TRBV15 and TRBJ2-5; D gene uncertain. The CDR3 is made up of 13 amino acids. V lost 5 bases, J lost 4 bases, and 11 bases lay in between. CDR1 LNHNV and CDR2 YYDKDF come from the germline V gene (reference sequence). CDR3 loop: CATSPRGGETQYF. The CDR3 region has the DNA TGTGCCACCAGCCCCCGAGGTGGAGAGACCCAGTACTTC. Supplemented by reference TRBV15 and TRBJ2-5, the full variable domain reads DAMVIQNPRYQVTQFGKPVTLSCSQTLNHNVMYWYQQKSSQAPKLLFHYYDKDFNNEADTPDNFQSRRPNTSFCFLDIRSPGLGDTAMYLCATSPRGGETQYFGPGTRLLVL.

The gene calls are TRBV10-3 and TRBJ2-2; 12 bases are shared with TRBD2. V lost 2 bases, J lost 7 bases, and 5 bases stayed unmatched. CDR1 ENHRY and CDR2 SYGVKD come from the germline V gene. The CDR3 covers 16 residues. CDR3 residues: CAISEPLAGGFGELFF. CDR3 bases: TGTGCCATCAGTGAGCCCCTAGCGGGGGGGTTCGGGGAGCTGTTTTTT.

This clonotype has only a few counts. The chain couples TRBV6-2 or TRBV6-3 to TRBJ2-7; tentatively, D is TRBD2 (6 bases). The CDR3 runs 16 residues. V dropped 0 bases and J dropped 3 bases, with 15 bases sitting between them. Germline V CDR1 and CDR2: MNHEY, SVGEGT. DNA for the CDR3: TGTGCCAGCAGTTACTCGATCCTGCGGGGATACTACGAGCAGTACTTC. Amino acid sequence: CASSYSILRGYYEQYF.

The chain couples TRBV20-1 to TRBJ2-2; 14 positions match TRBD2. Per germline, CDR1 DFQATT and CDR2 SNEGSKA (reference sequence). V shed 0 bases, J shed 5 bases, and the junction held 5 bases outside the gene matches. CDR3 length equals 17 residues. In DNA, the CDR3 is TGCAGTGCTAGAGATAGAGGGACTAGCGGGAGAACCGGGGAGCTGTTTTTT. This sequence encodes CSARDRGTSGRTGELFF.

This clonotype came up many times. The chain uses TRBV29-1 and TRBJ2-5, with D possibly being TRBD1 (5 bases). Trimming stripped 4 bases from V and 4 bases from J, with 10 bases between. There are 12 residues in the CDR3. The germline V gene encodes CDR1 SQVTM and CDR2 ANQGSEA. Here the CDR3 DNA reads TGCAGCGTTGGATCAGGGCGAGAGACCCAGTACTTC. Translating it yields CSVGSGRETQYF.

Many counts were recorded for this clonotype. V gene TRBV28 combines with J gene TRBJ1-2, with D tentatively TRBD1 (6 bases). The CDR3 spans 15 residues. The V end lost 4 bases, the J end lost 4 bases, and 16 bases lay between the germline ends. The germline V gene encodes CDR1 MDHEN and CDR2 SYDVKM. CDR3 loop: CASSSFWTAGYGYTF. The CDR3 nucleotides are TGTGCCAGCAGTTCATTTTGGACAGCCGGCTATGGCTACACCTTC.

The chain employs TRBV5-6 and TRBJ2-7; D perhaps matches TRBD1 (6 bases). CDR1 is SGHDT and CDR2 is YYEEEE in the germline V gene. Trimming pared 0 bases from V and 7 bases from J, leaving 17 bases between. CDR3 size: 15 residues. The CDR3: CASSLVQDRRLEQYF. DNA of the CDR3: TGTGCCAGCAGCTTGGTACAGGACAGAAGACTAGAGCAGTACTTC.

This clonotype came up many times. The V gene is TRBV20-1, the J gene TRBJ2-7; the D call may be TRBD1 or TRBD2 (5 bases each). The CDR3 runs to 12 residues. The V end was cut by 3 bases, the J end by 3 bases, with 9 bases between. Germline values: CDR1 DFQATT, CDR2 SNEGSKA (reference sequence). CDR3 in DNA: TGCAGTGCTAGCGGGGCATACTACGAGCAGTACTTC. This gives the protein CSASGAYYEQYF.

The CDR3 DNA sequence: TGTGCCAGCAGCCAAGGGGGGGGGCTGGGCACTGAAGCTTTCTTT. Translating gives CASSQGGGLGTEAFF. The V call is TRBV7-3, the J call TRBJ1-1; perhaps TRBD1 as D (6 bases). CDR1 is SGHTA, CDR2 FQGTGA, per germline. The length of the CDR3 is 15 residues. V dropped 5 bases and J dropped 4 bases, with 17 bases sitting between them.

V and J are TRBV6-2 or TRBV6-3 and TRBJ1-6; D not resolved. Germline values: CDR1 MNHEY, CDR2 SVGEGT. V dropped 9 bases and J dropped 9 bases, with 15 bases sitting between them. The CDR3 runs to 13 residues. The CDR3 DNA reads as TGTGCCAGTGGACGGACCTTTGCTTCACCCCTCCACTTT. Its protein product is CASGRTFASPLHF.

CDR3: CASSEIQGHEQYF. The DNA for the CDR3 is TGTGCCAGCAGTGAGATACAGGGGCACGAGCAGTACTTC. The chain links TRBV2 to TRBJ2-7; 7 bases match TRBD1. This CDR3 spans 13 amino acids. CDR1 is SNHLY and CDR2 is FYNNEI in the germline V gene. Trimming at V came to 3 bases and at J to 5 bases, leaving 4 bases not matched to a gene.